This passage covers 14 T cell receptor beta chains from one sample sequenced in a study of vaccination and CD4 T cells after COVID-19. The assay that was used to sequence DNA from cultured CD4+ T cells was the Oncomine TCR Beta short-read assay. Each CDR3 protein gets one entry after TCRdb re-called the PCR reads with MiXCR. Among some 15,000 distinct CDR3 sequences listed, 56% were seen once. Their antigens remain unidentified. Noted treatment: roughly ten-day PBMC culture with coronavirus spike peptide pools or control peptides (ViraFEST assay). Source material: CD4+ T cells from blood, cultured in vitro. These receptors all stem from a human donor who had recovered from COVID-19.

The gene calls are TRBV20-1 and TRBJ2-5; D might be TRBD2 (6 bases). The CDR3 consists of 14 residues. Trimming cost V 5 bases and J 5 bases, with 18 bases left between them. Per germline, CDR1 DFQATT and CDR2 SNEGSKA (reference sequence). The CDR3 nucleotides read TGCAGTGCTGCCCCCGGGGGTGCGGGGGAGACCCAGTACTTC. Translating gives CSAAPGGAGETQYF.

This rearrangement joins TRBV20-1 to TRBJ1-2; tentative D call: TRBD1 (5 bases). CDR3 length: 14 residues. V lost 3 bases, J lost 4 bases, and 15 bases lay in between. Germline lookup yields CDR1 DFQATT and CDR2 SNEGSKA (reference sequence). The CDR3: CSARPTDGTYGYTF. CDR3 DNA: TGCAGTGCTAGGCCCACCGACGGGACCTATGGCTACACCTTC.

CDR3 bases: TGCAGTAATGCAGCGGGGGCGGGGGAGACCCAGTACTTC. Its translation: CSNAAGAGETQYF. The J gene is TRBJ2-5, the V gene TRBV20-1, with 8 bases that match TRBD2. Germline CDR1 and CDR2: DFQATT and SNEGSKA (reference sequence). J lost 5 bases, V lost 8 bases, and 10 bases had no gene match. This CDR3 contains 13 residues.

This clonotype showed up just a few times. CDR3 in DNA: TGCAGTGCTAGCGGGGGGGTGGGGGATACGCAGTATTTT. This sequence encodes CSASGGVGDTQYF. The genes are TRBV20-1 and TRBJ2-3, with 8 bases lining up with TRBD2. The CDR3 consists of 13 residues. V gave up 3 bases and J gave up 6 bases; unmatched junction bases: 5. Germline CDR1 DFQATT, CDR2 SNEGSKA (reference sequence).

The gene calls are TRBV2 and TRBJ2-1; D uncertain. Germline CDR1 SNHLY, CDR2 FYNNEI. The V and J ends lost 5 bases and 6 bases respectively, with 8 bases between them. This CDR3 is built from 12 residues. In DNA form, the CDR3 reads TGTGCCAGCAGTAAGGTGGGCAATGAGCAGTTCTTC. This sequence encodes CASSKVGNEQFF.

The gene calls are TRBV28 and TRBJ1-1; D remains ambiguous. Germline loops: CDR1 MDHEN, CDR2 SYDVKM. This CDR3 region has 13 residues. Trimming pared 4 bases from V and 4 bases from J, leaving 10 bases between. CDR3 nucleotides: TGTGCCAGCAGTTCGGGGTCTGGCACTGAAGCTTTCTTT. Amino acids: CASSSGSGTEAFF.

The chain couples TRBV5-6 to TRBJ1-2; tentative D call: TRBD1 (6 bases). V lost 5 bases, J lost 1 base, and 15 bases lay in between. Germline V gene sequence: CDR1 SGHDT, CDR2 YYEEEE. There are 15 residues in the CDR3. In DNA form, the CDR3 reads TGTGCCAGCAGGGGCAATGGACAGAGTAACTATGGCTACACCTTC. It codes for CASRGNGQSNYGYTF. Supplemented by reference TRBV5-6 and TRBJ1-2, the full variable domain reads DAGVTQSPTHLIKTRGQQVTLRCSPKSGHDTVSWYQQALGQGPQFIFQYYEEEERQRGNFPDRFSGHQFPNYSSELNVNALLLGDSALYLCASRGNGQSNYGYTFGSGTRLTVV.

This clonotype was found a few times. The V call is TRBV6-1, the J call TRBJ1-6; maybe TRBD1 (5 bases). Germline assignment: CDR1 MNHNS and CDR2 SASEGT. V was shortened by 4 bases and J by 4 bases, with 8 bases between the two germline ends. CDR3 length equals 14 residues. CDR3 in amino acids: CASSAGPYNSPLHF. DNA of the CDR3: TGTGCCAGCAGTGCGGGGCCTTATAATTCACCCCTCCACTTT.

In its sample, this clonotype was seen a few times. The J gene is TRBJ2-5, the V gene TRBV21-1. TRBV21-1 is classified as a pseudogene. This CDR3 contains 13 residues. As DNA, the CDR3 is TGTGCCAGCAGCAAAGAGGAGTTAGAGACCCAGTACTTC. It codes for CASSKEELETQYF.

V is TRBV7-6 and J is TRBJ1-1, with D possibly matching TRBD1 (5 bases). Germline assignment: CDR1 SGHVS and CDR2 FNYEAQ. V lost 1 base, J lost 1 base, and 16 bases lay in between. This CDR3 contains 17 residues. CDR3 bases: TGTGCCAGCAGCTTAGGAGGGTTAGGAGACAGGAACACTGAAGCTTTCTTT. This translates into CASSLGGLGDRNTEAFF.

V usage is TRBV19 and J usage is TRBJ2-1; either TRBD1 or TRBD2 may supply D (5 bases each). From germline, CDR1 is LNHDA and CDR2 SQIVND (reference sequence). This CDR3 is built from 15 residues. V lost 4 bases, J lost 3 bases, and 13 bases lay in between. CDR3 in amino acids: CASSKGRTLYNEQFF. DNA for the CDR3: TGTGCCAGTAGTAAGGGACGGACCCTCTACAATGAGCAGTTCTTC. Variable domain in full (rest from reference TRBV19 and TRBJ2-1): DGGITQSPKYLFRKEGQNVTLSCEQNLNHDAMYWYRQDPGQGLRLIYYSQIVNDFQKGDIAEGYSVSREKKESFPLTVTSAQKNPTAFYLCASSKGRTLYNEQFFGPGTRLTVL.

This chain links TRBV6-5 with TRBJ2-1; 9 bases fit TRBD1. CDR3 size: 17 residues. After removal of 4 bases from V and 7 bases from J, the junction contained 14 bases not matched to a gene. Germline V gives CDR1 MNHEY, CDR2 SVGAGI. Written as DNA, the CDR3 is TGTGCCAGCAGTTCTTTGACCCGGGACAGGGACATTAATGAGCAGTTCTTC. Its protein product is CASSSLTRDRDINEQFF.

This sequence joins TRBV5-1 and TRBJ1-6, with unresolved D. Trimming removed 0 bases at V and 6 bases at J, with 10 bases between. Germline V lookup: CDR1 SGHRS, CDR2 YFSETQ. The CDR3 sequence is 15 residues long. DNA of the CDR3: TGCGCCAGCAGCTTGGCCGAGTACAGTAATTCACCCCTCCACTTT. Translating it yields CASSLAEYSNSPLHF.

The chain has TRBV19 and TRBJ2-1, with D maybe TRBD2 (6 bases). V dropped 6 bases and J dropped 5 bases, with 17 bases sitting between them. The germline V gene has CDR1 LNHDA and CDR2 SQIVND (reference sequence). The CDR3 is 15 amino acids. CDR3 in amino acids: CASRPGIRGDNEQFF. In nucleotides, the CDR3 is TGTGCCAGTAGACCCGGGATCCGCGGGGACAATGAGCAGTTCTTC.